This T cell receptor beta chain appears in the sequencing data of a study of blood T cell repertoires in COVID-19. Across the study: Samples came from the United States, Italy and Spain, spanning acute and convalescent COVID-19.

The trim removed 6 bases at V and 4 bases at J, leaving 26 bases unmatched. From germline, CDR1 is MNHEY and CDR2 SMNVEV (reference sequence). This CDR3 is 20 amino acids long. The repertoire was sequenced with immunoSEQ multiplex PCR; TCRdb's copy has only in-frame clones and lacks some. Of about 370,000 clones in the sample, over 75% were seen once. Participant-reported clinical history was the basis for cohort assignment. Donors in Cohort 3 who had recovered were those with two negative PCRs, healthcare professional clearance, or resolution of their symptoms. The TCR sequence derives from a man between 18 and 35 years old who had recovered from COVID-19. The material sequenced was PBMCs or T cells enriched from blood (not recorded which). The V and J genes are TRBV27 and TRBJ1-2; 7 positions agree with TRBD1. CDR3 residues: CASSKSTQGGRGPQIYGYTF. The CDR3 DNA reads TGTGCCAGCAGCAAGTCTACCCAGGGGGGCAGGGGTCCTCAAATCTATGGCTACACCTTC.